The sample holds one count of the clone carrying this T cell receptor beta chain. The antigen is not known. V was pared by 0 bases and J by 4 bases, with 10 bases between. The CDR3 extends over 15 amino acids. The germline gives CDR1 KGHSH, CDR2 LQKENI. The data were obtained in a study of cytomegalovirus exposure and HLA in healthy donors. Study results and caveats: Another analysis was done later, and it associated fewer than 20,000 TCR beta sequences with HLA alleles at 0.05 false discovery rate. Most CMV-associated TCR beta chains were later found to appear HLA-restricted. Specificity of a few CMV-associated chains for CMV antigens was verified in vitro.

PCR primers comprised 60 Vbeta and 13 Jbeta primers. The data were produced by immunoSEQ multiplex PCR, yet TCRdb's version contains in-frame clones alone and is incomplete. The table includes around 200,000 clones, more than 60% detected once. The chain has TRBV18 and TRBJ2-1, with D possibly being TRBD1 (6 bases). This sequence was found in a woman in her fifties or sixties in good health and CMV-seropositive. Sequenced: PBMCs. As DNA, the CDR3 is TGTGCCAGCTCACCACCAGGGACACTTTACAATGAGCAGTTCTTC. Translating gives CASSPPGTLYNEQFF.